This record concerns one T cell receptor beta chain sequence. What it binds is unknown. The data were produced by immunoSEQ multiplex PCR, yet TCRdb's version contains in-frame clones alone and is incomplete. The sample has hundreds of thousands of clones, 80% to 90% seen once; the top ten hold 3.3%. This sample was taken from a study of Ad26.COV2.S vaccination and SARS-CoV-2 variants. This sample's treatment: about 20 received Ad26.COV2.S at low or high dose, single or two shots; about 5 received placebo; per-sample allocation not given. Repertoires come from day 63 after the first vaccine or placebo injection. The CDR3 contains 14 residues. The V and J ends lost 2 bases and 4 bases, in that order; junction bases with no gene match: 4. Looked up from germline, CDR1 is LGHDT and CDR2 is YNNKEL (reference sequence). Findings and caveats of the study: The placebo group had lower spike-specific TCR breadth than the vaccine recipients did.

Sample: peripheral blood, taken in a trial of Ad26.COV2.S vaccine versus placebo. This receptor was identified in a person between 18 and 60 years old who received the Ad26.COV2.S COVID-19 vaccine or a placebo. The chain recombines TRBV3-1 (or the pseudogene TRBV3-2) with TRBJ2-5, with 7 bases identical to TRBD1. The CDR3 reads CASSQLRQGETQYF. CDR3 bases: TGTGCCAGCAGCCAACTGCGACAGGGAGAGACCCAGTACTTC.